This record covers a single T cell receptor beta chain. Its antigen is currently unknown. J gave up 0 bases and V 6 bases, and 8 bases lay outside the gene matches. Per germline, CDR1 LNHDA and CDR2 SQIVND (reference sequence). CDR3 length: 16 amino acids. The sample belongs to a study of OX40 agonist ivuxolimab in advanced cancers. The wider study: A history of anti-PD-1, anti-PD-L1 or anti-CTLA-4 therapy was acceptable, and over 30% had some. Findings and caveats of the study: Expanded clones belonging to CD8+ T cells outnumbered, on average, those of CD4+. Clones of CD4+ and CD8+ blood T cells grew by week 6 at doses of 0.1 to 3.0 mg/kg.

The table came from immunoSEQ multiplex PCR; TCRdb's copy has only in-frame clones and leaves some out. The sample holds about 42,000 clones, more than 70% seen once. The sequence derives from an adult with an advanced solid tumor such as melanoma, head and neck, liver or kidney cancer. The sequenced sample was CD4+ or CD8+ T cells sorted from blood, obtained in a trial of the OX40 agonist ivuxolimab. The chain has TRBV19 and TRBJ1-1; 9 nucleotides line up with TRBD1. DNA of the CDR3: TGTGCCAGTAGAACCGGGACAGGGAGGTTGAACACTGAAGCTTTCTTT. Translated: CASRTGTGRLNTEAFF.